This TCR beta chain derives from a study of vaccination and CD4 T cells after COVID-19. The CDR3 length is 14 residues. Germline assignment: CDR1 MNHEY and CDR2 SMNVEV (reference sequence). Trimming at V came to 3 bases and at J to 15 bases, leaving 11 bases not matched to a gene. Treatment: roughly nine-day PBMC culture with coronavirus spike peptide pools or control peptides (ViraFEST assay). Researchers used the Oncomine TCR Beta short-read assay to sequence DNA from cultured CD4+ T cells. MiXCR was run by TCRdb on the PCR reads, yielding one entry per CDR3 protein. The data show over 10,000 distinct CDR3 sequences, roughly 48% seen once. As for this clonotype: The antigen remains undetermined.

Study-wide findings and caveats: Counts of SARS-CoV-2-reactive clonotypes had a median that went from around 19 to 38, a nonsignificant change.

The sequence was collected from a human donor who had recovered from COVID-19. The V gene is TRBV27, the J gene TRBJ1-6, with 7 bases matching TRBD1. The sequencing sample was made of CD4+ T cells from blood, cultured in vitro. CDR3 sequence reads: CASSFRDRVLLLHF. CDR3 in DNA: TGTGCCAGCAGTTTTCGAGACAGGGTGCTTCTCCTCCACTTT.